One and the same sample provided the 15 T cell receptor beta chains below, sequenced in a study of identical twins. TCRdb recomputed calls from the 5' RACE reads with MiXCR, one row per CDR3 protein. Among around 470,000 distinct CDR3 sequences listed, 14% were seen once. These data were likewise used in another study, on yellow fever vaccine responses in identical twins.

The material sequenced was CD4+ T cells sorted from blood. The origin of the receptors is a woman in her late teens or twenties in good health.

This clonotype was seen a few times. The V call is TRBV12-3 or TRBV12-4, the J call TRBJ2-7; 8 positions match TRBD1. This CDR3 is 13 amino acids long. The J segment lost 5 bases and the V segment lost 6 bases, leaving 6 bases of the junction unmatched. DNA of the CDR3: TGTGCCAGCAGGACAGGGGTTAAGGACGAGCAGTACTTC. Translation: CASRTGVKDEQYF.

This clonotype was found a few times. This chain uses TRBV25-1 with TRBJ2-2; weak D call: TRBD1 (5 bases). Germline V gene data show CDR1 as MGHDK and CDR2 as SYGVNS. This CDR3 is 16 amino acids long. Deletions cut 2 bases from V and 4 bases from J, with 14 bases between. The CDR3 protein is CASSEGHSLITGELFF. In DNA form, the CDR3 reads TGTGCCAGCAGTGAAGGACATTCACTCATCACCGGGGAGCTGTTTTTT.

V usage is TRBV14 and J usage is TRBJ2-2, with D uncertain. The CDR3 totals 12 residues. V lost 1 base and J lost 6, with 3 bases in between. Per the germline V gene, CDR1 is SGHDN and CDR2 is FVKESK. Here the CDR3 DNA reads TGTGCCAGCAGCCAAGTCCCCGGGGAGCTGTTTTTT. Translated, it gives CASSQVPGELFF.

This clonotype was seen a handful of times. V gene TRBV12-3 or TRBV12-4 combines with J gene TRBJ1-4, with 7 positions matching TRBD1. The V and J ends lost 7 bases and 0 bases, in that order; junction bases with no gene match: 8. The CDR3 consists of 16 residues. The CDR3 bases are TGTGCCAGCACCCAGCCAGGGGGACCAACTAATGAAAAACTGTTTTTT. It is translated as CASTQPGGPTNEKLFF.

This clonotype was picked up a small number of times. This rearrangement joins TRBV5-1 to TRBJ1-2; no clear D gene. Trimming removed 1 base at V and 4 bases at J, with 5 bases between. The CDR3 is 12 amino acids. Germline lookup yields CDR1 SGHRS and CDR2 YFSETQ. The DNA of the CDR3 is TGCGCCAGCAGCTTGCCGGGCTATGGCTACACCTTC. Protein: CASSLPGYGYTF.

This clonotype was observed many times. DNA of the CDR3: TGTGCCAGCAGCTTAAGTGCTACGCAGTATTTT. Protein: CASSLSATQYF. This chain connects TRBV7-2 to TRBJ2-3; D gene unclear. The CDR3 runs 11 residues. Trimming shortened V by 2 bases and J by 8 bases, and 5 bases separated the two germline ends. CDR1 is SGHTA, CDR2 FQGNSA, per germline.

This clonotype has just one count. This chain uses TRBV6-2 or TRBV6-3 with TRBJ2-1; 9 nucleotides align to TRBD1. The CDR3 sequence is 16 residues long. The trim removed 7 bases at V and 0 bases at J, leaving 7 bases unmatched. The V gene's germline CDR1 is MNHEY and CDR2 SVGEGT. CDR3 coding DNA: TGTGCCAGCATAGACAGGGGGTTTAGCTCCTACAATGAGCAGTTCTTC. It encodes CASIDRGFSSYNEQFF.

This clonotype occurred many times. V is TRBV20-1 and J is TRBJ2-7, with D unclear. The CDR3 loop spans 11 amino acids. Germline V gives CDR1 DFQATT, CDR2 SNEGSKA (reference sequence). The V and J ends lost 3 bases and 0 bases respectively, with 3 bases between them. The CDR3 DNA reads TGCAGTGCTAGCGCCTCCTACGAGCAGTACTTC. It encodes CSASASYEQYF.

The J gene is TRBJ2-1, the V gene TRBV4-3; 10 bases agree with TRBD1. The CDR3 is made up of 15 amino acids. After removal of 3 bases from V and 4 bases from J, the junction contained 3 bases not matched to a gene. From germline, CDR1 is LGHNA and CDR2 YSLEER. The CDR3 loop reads CASSHGQGEYNEQFF. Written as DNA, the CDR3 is TGCGCCAGCAGCCACGGACAGGGGGAATACAATGAGCAGTTCTTC.

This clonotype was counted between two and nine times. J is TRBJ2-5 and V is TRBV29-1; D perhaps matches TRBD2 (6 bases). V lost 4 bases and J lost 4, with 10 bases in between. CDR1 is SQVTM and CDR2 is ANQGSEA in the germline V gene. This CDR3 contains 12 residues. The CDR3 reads CSVVRDSETQYF. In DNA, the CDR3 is TGCAGCGTTGTAAGGGACTCAGAGACCCAGTACTTC.

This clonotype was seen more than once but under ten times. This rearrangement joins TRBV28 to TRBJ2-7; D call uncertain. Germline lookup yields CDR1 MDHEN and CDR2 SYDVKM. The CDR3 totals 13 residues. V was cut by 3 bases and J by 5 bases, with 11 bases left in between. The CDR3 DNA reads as TGTGCCAGCAGTTTGGATGAACTTAACGAGCAGTACTTC. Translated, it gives CASSLDELNEQYF.

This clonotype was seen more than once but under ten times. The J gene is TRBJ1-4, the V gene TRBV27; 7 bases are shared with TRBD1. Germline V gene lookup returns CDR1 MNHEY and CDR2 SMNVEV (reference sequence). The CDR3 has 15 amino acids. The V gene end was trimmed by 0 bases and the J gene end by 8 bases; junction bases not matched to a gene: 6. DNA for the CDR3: TGTGCCAGCAGTTTATCGGTGAGGGGGCAGGAAAAACTGTTTTTT. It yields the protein CASSLSVRGQEKLFF.

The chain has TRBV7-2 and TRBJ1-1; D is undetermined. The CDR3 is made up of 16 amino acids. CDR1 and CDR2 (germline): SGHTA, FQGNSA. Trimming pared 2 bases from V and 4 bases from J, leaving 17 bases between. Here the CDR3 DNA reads TGTGCCAGCAGCTTATACCGTTCTACGAAGGTCACTGAAGCTTTCTTT. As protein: CASSLYRSTKVTEAFF.

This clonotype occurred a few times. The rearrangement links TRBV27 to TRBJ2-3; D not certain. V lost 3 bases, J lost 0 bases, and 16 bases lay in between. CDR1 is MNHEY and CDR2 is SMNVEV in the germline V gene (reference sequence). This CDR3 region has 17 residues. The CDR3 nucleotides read TGTGCCAGCAGTTTCAGTATGAAGGGCTCTAGCACAGATACGCAGTATTTT. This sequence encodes CASSFSMKGSSTDTQYF.

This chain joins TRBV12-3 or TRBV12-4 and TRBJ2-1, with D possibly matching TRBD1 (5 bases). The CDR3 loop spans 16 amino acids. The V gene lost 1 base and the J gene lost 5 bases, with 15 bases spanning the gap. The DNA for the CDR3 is TGTGCCAGCAGTTTAGGGCGGTGGGGCAATAACAATGAGCAGTTCTTC. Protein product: CASSLGRWGNNNEQFF.